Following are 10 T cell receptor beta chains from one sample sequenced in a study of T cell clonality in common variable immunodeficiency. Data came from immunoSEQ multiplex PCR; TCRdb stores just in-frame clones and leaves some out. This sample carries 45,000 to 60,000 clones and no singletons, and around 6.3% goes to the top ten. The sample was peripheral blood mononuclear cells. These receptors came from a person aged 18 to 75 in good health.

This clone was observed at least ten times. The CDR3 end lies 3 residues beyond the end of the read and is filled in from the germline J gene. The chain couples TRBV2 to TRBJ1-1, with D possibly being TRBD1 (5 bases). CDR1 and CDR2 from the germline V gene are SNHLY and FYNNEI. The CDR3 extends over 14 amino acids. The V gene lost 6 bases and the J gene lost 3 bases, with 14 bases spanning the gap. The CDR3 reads CASRAEGRDTEAFF. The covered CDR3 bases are TGTGCCAGCAGGGCCGAGGGGCGAGACACTGAA.

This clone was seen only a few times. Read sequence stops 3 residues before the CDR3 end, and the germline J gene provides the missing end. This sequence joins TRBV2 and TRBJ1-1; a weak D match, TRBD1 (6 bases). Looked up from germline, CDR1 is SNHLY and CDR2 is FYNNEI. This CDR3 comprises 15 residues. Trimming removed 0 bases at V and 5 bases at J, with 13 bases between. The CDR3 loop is CASSEARQAGTEAFF. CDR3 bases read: TGTGCCAGCAGTGAAGCTAGACAGGCGGGAACTGAA.

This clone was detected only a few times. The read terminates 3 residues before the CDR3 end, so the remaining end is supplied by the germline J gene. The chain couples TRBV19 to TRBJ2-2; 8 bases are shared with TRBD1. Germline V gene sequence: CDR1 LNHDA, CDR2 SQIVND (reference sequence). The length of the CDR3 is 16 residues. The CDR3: CASSIGGQGQGSPLFF. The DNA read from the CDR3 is TGTGCCAGTAGTATAGGTGGACAGGGACAAGGTTCACCG.

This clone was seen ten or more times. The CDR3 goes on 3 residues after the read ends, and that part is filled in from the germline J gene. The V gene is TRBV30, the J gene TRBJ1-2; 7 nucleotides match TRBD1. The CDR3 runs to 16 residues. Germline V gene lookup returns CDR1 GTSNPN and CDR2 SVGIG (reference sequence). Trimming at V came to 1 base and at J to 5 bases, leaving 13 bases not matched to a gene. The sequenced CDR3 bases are TGTGCCTGGAGTGACCACAGGGGCTCCTGGGGATATGGC. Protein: CAWSDHRGSWGYG. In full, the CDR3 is CAWSDHRGSWGYGYTF. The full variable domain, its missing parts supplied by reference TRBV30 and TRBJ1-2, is SQTIHQWPATLVQPVGSPLSLECTVEGTSNPNLYWYRQAAGRGLQLLFYSVGIGQISSEVPQNLSASRPQDRQFILSSKKLLLSDSGFYLCAWSDHRGSWGYGYTFGSGTRLTVV.

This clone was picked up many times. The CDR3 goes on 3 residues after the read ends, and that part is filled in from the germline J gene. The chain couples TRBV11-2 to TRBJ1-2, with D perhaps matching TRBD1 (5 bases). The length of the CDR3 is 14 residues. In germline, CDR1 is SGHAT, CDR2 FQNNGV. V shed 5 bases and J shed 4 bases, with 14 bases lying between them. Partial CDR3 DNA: TGTGCCAGCAGCCCCTCTGGGGGGTTCTATGGC. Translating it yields CASSPSGGFYG. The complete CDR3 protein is CASSPSGGFYGYTF.

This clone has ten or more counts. CDR3 bases read: TGTGCCAGTAGGACGGGAGGGGGCCTGAATTCACCC. Translation: CASRTGGGLNSP. The full CDR3 protein reads CASRTGGGLNSPLHF. J is TRBJ1-6 and V is TRBV19; 7 nucleotides line up with TRBD1. The read ends 3 residues shy of where the CDR3 ends; the end is completed using the germline J gene. The V gene end was trimmed by 6 bases and the J gene end by 7 bases; junction bases not matched to a gene: 9. There are 15 residues in the CDR3. Germline lookup yields CDR1 LNHDA and CDR2 SQIVND (reference sequence).

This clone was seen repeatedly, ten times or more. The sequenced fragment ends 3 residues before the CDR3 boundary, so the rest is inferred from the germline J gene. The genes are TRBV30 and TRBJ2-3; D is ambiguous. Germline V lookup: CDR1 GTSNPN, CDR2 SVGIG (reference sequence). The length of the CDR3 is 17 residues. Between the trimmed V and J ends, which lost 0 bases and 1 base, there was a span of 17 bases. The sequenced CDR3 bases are TGTGCCTGGAGTGTAGCCCCCCCCGCGAGTGGCACAGATACG. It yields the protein CAWSVAPPASGTDT. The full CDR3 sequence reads CAWSVAPPASGTDTQYF.

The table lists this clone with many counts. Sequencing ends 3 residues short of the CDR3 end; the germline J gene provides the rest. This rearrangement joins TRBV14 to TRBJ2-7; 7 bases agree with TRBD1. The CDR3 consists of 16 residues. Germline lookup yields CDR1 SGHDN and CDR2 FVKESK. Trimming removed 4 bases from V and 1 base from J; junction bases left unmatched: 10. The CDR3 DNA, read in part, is TGTGCCAGCAGCCGATATGGGACAGTTTTTTCCTACGAG. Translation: CASSRYGTVFSYE. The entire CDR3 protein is CASSRYGTVFSYEQYF. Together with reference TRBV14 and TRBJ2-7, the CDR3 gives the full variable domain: EAGVTQFPSHSVIEKGQTVTLRCDPISGHDNLYWYRRVMGKEIKFLLHFVKESKQDESGMPNNRFLAERTGGTYSTLKVQPAELEDSGVYFCASSRYGTVFSYEQYFGPGTRLTVT.

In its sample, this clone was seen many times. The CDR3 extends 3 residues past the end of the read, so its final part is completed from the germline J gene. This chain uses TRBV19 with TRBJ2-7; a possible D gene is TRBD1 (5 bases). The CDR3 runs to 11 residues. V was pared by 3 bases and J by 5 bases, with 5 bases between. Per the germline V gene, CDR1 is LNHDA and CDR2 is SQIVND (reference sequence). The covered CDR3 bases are TGTGCCAGTAGTATGGGGCACGAG. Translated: CASSMGHE. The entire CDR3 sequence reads CASSMGHEQYF.

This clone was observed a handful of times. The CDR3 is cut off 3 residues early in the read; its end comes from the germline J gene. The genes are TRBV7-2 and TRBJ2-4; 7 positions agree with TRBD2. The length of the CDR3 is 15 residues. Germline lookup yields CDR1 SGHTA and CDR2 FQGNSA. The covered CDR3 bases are TGTGCCAGCAGCTTAAAGCGGGGATGGGATTATGGT. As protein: CASSLKRGWDYG. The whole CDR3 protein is CASSLKRGWDYGQYF.